One and the same sample provided the 32 T cell receptor beta chains below, sequenced in a study of shared clonotypes between healthy human individuals (dated by TCRdb to 2019 to 2021). Libraries came from the immunoSEQ multiplex PCR assay. TCRdb stores this immuneACCESS table with in-frame sequences only. Part of the clones is absent; in the studies checked, under half of the shortfall reflects unresolved V genes, and no reason is known for the rest. The sample contains around 1,100,000 clones, about 80% of them found a single time. The top ten clones comprise roughly 0.9% of the sample. Input material: memory CD4+ T cells from PBMCs. Taken with the paper, the label for cell subset or site translates to: CD45RA-negative fraction. These receptors originate from a man aged 18 to 29 in good health. Some clones in this sample may be carry-over from other donors' samples.

The chain couples TRBV2 to TRBJ2-2; 7 nucleotides match TRBD1. The CDR3 runs 13 residues. Germline V CDR1 and CDR2: SNHLY, FYNNEI. V shed 6 bases and J 8 bases; nucleotides not matched to a gene: 6. The CDR3 reads CASRFQGEGELFF. The CDR3 nucleotides are TGTGCCAGCAGGTTTCAGGGGGAGGGGGAGCTGTTTTTT.

The rearrangement links TRBV2 to TRBJ2-7, with 10 bases identical to TRBD2. Germline V lookup: CDR1 SNHLY, CDR2 FYNNEI. V shed 5 bases and J 2 bases; nucleotides not matched to a gene: 9. This CDR3 is 16 amino acids long. The CDR3 here is CASSPQLAGLAYEQYF. CDR3 sequence (DNA): TGTGCCAGCAGTCCCCAACTAGCGGGATTAGCCTACGAGCAGTACTTC.

The rearrangement joins TRBV5-1 to TRBJ2-7; TRBD1 matches at 8 bases. V lost 0 bases and J lost 2; bases outside the gene matches: 4. Germline assignment: CDR1 SGHRS and CDR2 YFSETQ. The CDR3 spans 15 residues. The CDR3 protein is CASSLGQGTPYEQYF. As DNA, the CDR3 is TGCGCCAGCAGCTTGGGACAGGGGACACCCTACGAGCAGTACTTC.

The chain links TRBV5-1 to TRBJ2-1, with D unclear. The CDR3 is 14 residues long. Per germline, CDR1 SGHRS and CDR2 YFSETQ. The V and J ends lost 0 bases and 6 bases respectively, with 10 bases between them. The CDR3 spells CASSLGISPNEQFF. In DNA form, the CDR3 reads TGCGCCAGCAGCTTGGGGATTAGCCCCAATGAGCAGTTCTTC. Full variable domain (rest looked up from reference TRBV5-1 and TRBJ2-1): KAGVTQTPRYLIKTRGQQVTLSCSPISGHRSVSWYQQTPGQGLQFLFEYFSETQRNKGNFPGRFSGRQFSNSRSEMNVSTLELGDSALYLCASSLGISPNEQFFGPGTRLTVL.

In this sample, this clone turned up once. The chain is built from TRBV11-3 and TRBJ2-1; a weak D match, TRBD1 (6 bases). The CDR3 contains 14 residues. Trimming cost V 1 base and J 9 bases, with 13 bases left between them. CDR1 is SGHNT and CDR2 is YENEEA in the germline V gene. The CDR3 DNA follows: TGTGCCAGCAGCTTAGGTCCAGGGACAATTGAGCAGTTCTTC. Its protein is CASSLGPGTIEQFF.

This clone has only a few counts. The same CDR3 is also encoded by other DNA sequences in this sample. The chain is built from TRBV7-2 and TRBJ1-2; no firm D call. The V end lost 1 base, the J end lost 4 bases, and 7 bases lay between the germline ends. This CDR3 has 13 residues. Germline assignment: CDR1 SGHTA and CDR2 FQGNSA. The CDR3 here is CASSLDRVYGYTF. CDR3 nucleotide sequence: TGTGCCAGCAGCTTAGACCGCGTCTATGGCTACACCTTC.

The gene calls are TRBV7-2 and TRBJ2-1; 7 nucleotides align to TRBD2. This CDR3 spans 15 amino acids. Germline assignment: CDR1 SGHTA and CDR2 FQGNSA. V shed 3 bases, J shed 7 bases, and the junction held 9 bases outside the gene matches. Here the CDR3 DNA reads TGTGCCAGCAGCTTCGGGACTAAGGGGCTAAATGAGCAGTTCTTC. This codes for CASSFGTKGLNEQFF.

J is TRBJ2-3 and V is TRBV6-4, with D possibly being TRBD2 (6 bases). Germline CDR1 is MRHNA and CDR2 is SNTAGT. V lost 4 bases to trimming and J lost 2 bases, with 22 bases between them. This CDR3 contains 18 residues. The CDR3 protein is CASSARRGITGYTDTQYF. CDR3 sequence (DNA): TGTGCCAGCAGTGCCCGCCGGGGGATTACGGGATACACAGATACGCAGTATTTT.

This chain uses TRBV7-9 with TRBJ2-2; TRBD1 matches at 10 bases. V was pared by 5 bases and J by 4 bases, with 7 bases of the junction left unmatched. The V gene's germline CDR1 is SEHNR and CDR2 FQNEAQ (reference sequence). This CDR3 contains 16 residues. As DNA, the CDR3 is TGTGCCAGCAGCCTCGGACAGGGGGTAGGCACCGGGGAGCTGTTTTTT. Protein: CASSLGQGVGTGELFF.

The rearrangement uses TRBV9 and TRBJ2-1; D gene unclear. Per germline, CDR1 SGDLS and CDR2 YYNGEE. This CDR3 has 12 amino acids. The V end was cut by 4 bases, the J end by 4 bases, with 6 bases between. The CDR3 coding sequence is TGTGCCAGCAGCTCCACTTACAATGAGCAGTTCTTC. It translates to CASSSTYNEQFF.

The rearrangement links TRBV18 to TRBJ1-1; D gene unclear. Germline V gene data show CDR1 as KGHSH and CDR2 as LQKENI. Trimming left V 1 base short and J 4 bases short, with 7 bases between. CDR3 size: 13 residues. DNA for the CDR3: TGTGCCAGCTCACCACTAATGGCCACTGAAGCTTTCTTT. Amino acid sequence: CASSPLMATEAFF.

V and J are TRBV4-2 and TRBJ1-5; D ambiguous. Germline values: CDR1 LGHNA, CDR2 YNFKEQ. The V gene lost 0 bases and the J gene lost 5 bases, with 8 bases spanning the gap. This CDR3 has 14 amino acids. CDR3 loop: CASSQDGGDQPQHF. As DNA, the CDR3 is TGTGCCAGCAGCCAAGATGGTGGGGATCAGCCCCAGCATTTT.

The chain couples TRBV27 to TRBJ1-4; maybe TRBD1 (5 bases). V was shortened by 0 bases and J by 3 bases, with 8 bases between the two germline ends. Germline V lookup: CDR1 MNHEY, CDR2 SMNVEV (reference sequence). The CDR3 is 15 amino acids. The CDR3 DNA sequence: TGTGCCAGCAGTTTATCGGCAGGGCCTAATGAAAAACTGTTTTTT. Encoded protein: CASSLSAGPNEKLFF. Drawing the rest from reference TRBV27 and TRBJ1-4, the complete variable domain is EAQVTQNPRYLITVTGKKLTVTCSQNMNHEYMSWYRQDPGLGLRQIYYSMNVEVTDKGDVPEGYKVSRKEKRNFPLILESPSPNQTSLYFCASSLSAGPNEKLFFGSGTQLSVL.

The table lists this clone with many counts. The chain links TRBV28 to TRBJ1-4; D possibly corresponds to TRBD1 (5 bases). The CDR3 runs to 16 residues. Germline-derived CDR1 and CDR2 are MDHEN and SYDVKM. The V end was cut by 5 bases, the J end by 8 bases, with 21 bases between. DNA of the CDR3: TGTGCCAGCAGTCCCCTTGAGGGGCAGGGTGGAGAAAAACTGTTTTTT. This sequence encodes CASSPLEGQGGEKLFF.

V gene TRBV29-1 combines with J gene TRBJ2-2; 10 bases are shared with TRBD2. The CDR3 has 17 residues. Germline trimming cut 6 bases from V and 5 bases from J; bases unmatched to any gene: 15. Germline CDR1 SQVTM, CDR2 ANQGSEA. DNA for the CDR3: TGCAGCGTGGCGGCTAGCGGGAGCGAGTTATTGACCGGGGAGCTGTTTTTT. Translation: CSVAASGSELLTGELFF.

A remark on this clone: The sample has other DNA sequences that encode this CDR3 too. The V and J genes are TRBV28 and TRBJ1-2, with D possibly matching TRBD1 (6 bases). CDR3 length equals 13 residues. Trimming pared 4 bases from V and 4 bases from J, leaving 10 bases between. Per the germline V gene, CDR1 is MDHEN and CDR2 is SYDVKM. The CDR3 DNA sequence: TGTGCCAGCAGTTCCGGGACACTCTATGGCTACACCTTC. The encoded protein is CASSSGTLYGYTF.

The V gene is TRBV7-2, the J gene TRBJ1-5; TRBD1 agrees at 9 bases. The CDR3 extends over 16 amino acids. V lost 5 bases, J lost 0 bases, and 5 bases stayed unmatched. Germline-derived CDR1 and CDR2 are SGHTA and FQGNSA. CDR3 coding DNA: TGTGCCAGCAGCCCGACAGGGGGTATTAGCAATCAGCCCCAGCATTTT. Its protein is CASSPTGGISNQPQHF. Filled out from reference TRBV7-2 and TRBJ1-5, the complete variable domain reads GAGVSQSPSNKVTEKGKDVELRCDPISGHTALYWYRQSLGQGLEFLIYFQGNSAPDKSGLPSDRFSAERTGGSVSTLTIQRTQQEDSAVYLCASSPTGGISNQPQHFGDGTRLSIL.

J is TRBJ2-6 and V is TRBV28; perhaps D is TRBD1 or TRBD2 (5 bases each). The CDR3 runs 16 residues. CDR1 is MDHEN and CDR2 is SYDVKM in the germline V gene. Trimming shortened V by 3 bases and J by 2 bases, and 11 bases separated the two germline ends. The CDR3 loop is CASSFLLGAGANVLTF. Here the CDR3 DNA reads TGTGCCAGCAGTTTTCTCCTGGGGGCTGGGGCCAACGTCCTGACTTTC.

As regards this clone: This sample also contains other DNA sequences that code for the same CDR3. The V call is TRBV15, the J call TRBJ1-2; 8 nucleotides line up with TRBD1. The CDR3 consists of 15 residues. V dropped 0 bases and J dropped 4; count of bases not matched to a gene: 4. Germline CDR1 reads LNHNV; CDR2 reads YYDKDF (reference sequence). CDR3 amino acids: CATSRDATGGYGYTF. The CDR3 nucleotides are TGTGCCACCAGCAGAGATGCCACAGGGGGCTATGGCTACACCTTC.

V usage is TRBV18 and J usage is TRBJ2-7; D is unclear. Trimming stripped 2 bases from V and 6 bases from J, with 5 bases between. This CDR3 contains 11 residues. Germline V lookup: CDR1 KGHSH, CDR2 LQKENI. As DNA, the CDR3 is TGTGCCAGCTCACCAGGGGTCGAGCAGTACTTC. It codes for CASSPGVEQYF.

V and J are TRBV4-3 and TRBJ2-3, with TRBD2 matching 10 bases. The germline V gene has CDR1 LGHNA and CDR2 YSLEER. After removal of 1 base from V and 4 bases from J, the junction contained 5 bases not matched to a gene. The CDR3 runs 16 residues. CDR3 in amino acids: CASSQGASGSSDTQYF. The DNA of the CDR3 is TGCGCCAGCAGCCAAGGGGCTAGCGGGAGTTCAGATACGCAGTATTTT.

About this clone: Other DNA sequences within the sample encode an identical CDR3. The chain joins TRBV11-2 to TRBJ2-7; 13 positions agree with TRBD2. This CDR3 comprises 15 residues. V lost 4 bases to trimming and J lost 0 bases; unmatched junction nucleotides: 0. The germline V gene encodes CDR1 SGHAT and CDR2 FQNNGV. CDR3 protein: CASSWTSGSSYEQYF. CDR3 sequence (DNA): TGTGCCAGCAGCTGGACTAGCGGGAGCTCCTACGAGCAGTACTTC.

The V gene is TRBV7-9, the J gene TRBJ1-1, with 9 positions matching TRBD1. J lost 5 bases, V lost 3 bases, and 7 bases had no gene match. Germline loops: CDR1 SEHNR, CDR2 FQNEAQ (reference sequence). The CDR3 length is 15 residues. CDR3 DNA: TGTGCCAGCAGCTTGGAGACAGGGGGTAGTACTGAAGCTTTCTTT. This gives the protein CASSLETGGSTEAFF.

The chain carries TRBV5-5 and TRBJ2-7, with TRBD2 as a possible D gene (6 bases). Germline values: CDR1 SGHKS, CDR2 YYEKEE (reference sequence). This CDR3 region has 14 residues. Trimming took off 4 bases at V and 6 bases at J, with 17 bases between the two ends. This CDR3 reads CASSPGAIPTEQYF. As DNA, the CDR3 is TGTGCCAGCAGCCCGGGAGCGATTCCTACCGAGCAGTACTTC. The full variable domain, in which reference TRBV5-5 and TRBJ2-7 provide the parts outside the CDR3, is DAGVTQSPTHLIKTRGQQVTLRCSPISGHKSVSWYQQVLGQGPQFIFQYYEKEERGRGNFPDRFSARQFPNYSSELNVNALLLGDSALYLCASSPGAIPTEQYFGPGTRLTVT.

The rearrangement uses TRBV28 and TRBJ1-2; D ambiguous. V dropped 2 bases and J dropped 7 bases, with 17 bases sitting between them. The germline V gene encodes CDR1 MDHEN and CDR2 SYDVKM. This CDR3 has 15 residues. The CDR3 sequence is CASSLGGRSASGYTF. The CDR3 DNA reads as TGTGCCAGCAGTTTAGGAGGTCGGTCGGCGAGTGGCTACACCTTC.

This clone was seen once. The chain couples TRBV30 to TRBJ2-7; 7 bases map to TRBD2. This CDR3 region has 13 residues. CDR1 and CDR2 from the germline V gene are GTSNPN and SVGIG (reference sequence). Trimming cost V 0 bases and J 6 bases; bases outside gene matches: 5. The CDR3 is CAWSVDPGGEQYF. The CDR3 DNA reads TGTGCCTGGAGTGTAGACCCGGGGGGCGAGCAGTACTTC.

The rearrangement links TRBV5-6 to TRBJ2-7; D unclear. Germline CDR1 and CDR2: SGHDT and YYEEEE. The V end lost 4 bases, the J end lost 4 bases, and 15 bases lay between the germline ends. There are 14 residues in the CDR3. The CDR3 DNA reads TGTGCCAGCAGCCTGTATTCAGGCGAATACGAGCAGTACTTC. It specifies CASSLYSGEYEQYF.

This clone was observed a few times. The gene calls are TRBV2 and TRBJ2-7; TRBD2 agrees at 10 bases. V shed 6 bases, J shed 1 base, and the junction held 6 bases outside the gene matches. Per germline, CDR1 SNHLY and CDR2 FYNNEI. CDR3 size: 15 residues. CDR3 loop: CASRTDSGRSYEQYF. In DNA, the CDR3 is TGTGCCAGCAGAACAGATAGCGGGAGGTCCTACGAGCAGTACTTC.

The V and J genes are TRBV18 and TRBJ2-7; TRBD1 might be the D (5 bases). The germline V and J ends were trimmed by 3 bases and 6 bases, with 12 bases remaining between them. The germline V gene encodes CDR1 KGHSH and CDR2 LQKENI. The CDR3 is made up of 13 amino acids. Written as DNA, the CDR3 is TGTGCCAGCTCACCGGGGCAAGTCTCCGAGCAGTACTTC. It translates to CASSPGQVSEQYF.

The chain uses TRBV18 and TRBJ1-1; possible D gene TRBD1, 6 bases. The V end was cut by 5 bases, the J end by 0 bases, with 22 bases between. This CDR3 has 18 amino acids. Germline CDR1 and CDR2: KGHSH and LQKENI. CDR3 sequence (DNA): TGTGCCAGCTCATACCGCAGGGGACTCTACGACCTGAACACTGAAGCTTTCTTT. This codes for CASSYRRGLYDLNTEAFF.

This chain uses TRBV7-9 with TRBJ2-5; possible D gene TRBD2, 6 bases. The DNA end lines up better with TRBJ2-7; the J call may be wrong. CDR3 length: 15 residues. CDR1 and CDR2 from the germline V gene are SEHNR and FQNEAQ (reference sequence). The CDR3 is CASSLGGVAGYEQYF. The CDR3 DNA follows: TGTGCCAGCAGCTTAGGGGGGGTGGCCGGGTACGAGCAGTACTTC.

In its sample, this clone was seen a few times. This chain links TRBV9 with TRBJ2-1; possible D gene TRBD2, 6 bases. Per germline, CDR1 SGDLS and CDR2 YYNGEE. Trimming removed 3 bases from V and 6 bases from J, with 13 bases in between. The CDR3 length is 14 residues. CDR3 protein: CASSGTSLLNEQFF. The CDR3 DNA sequence: TGTGCCAGCAGCGGAACTAGCCTGCTCAATGAGCAGTTCTTC.